This entry concerns a single TCR beta chain. Libraries were prepared by immunoSEQ multiplex PCR; TCRdb keeps only in-frame clonotypes and omits some of them. The data contain about 420,000 clones, 85% to 90% of them singletons. Treatment: some 19 received Ad26.COV2.S at low or high dose, single or two shots; about 5 received placebo; per-sample allocation not given. Vaccine and placebo recipients were sampled on day 63 after the first injection. These data are taken from a study of Ad26.COV2.S vaccination and SARS-CoV-2 variants. The germline V gene has CDR1 MNHEY and CDR2 SVGAGI. CDR3 length: 13 amino acids. The V end was cut by 6 bases, the J end by 1 base, with 10 bases between.

Here the sequenced sample was peripheral blood, taken in a trial of Ad26.COV2.S vaccine versus placebo. The J gene is TRBJ2-7, the V gene TRBV6-5; no firm D call. This TCR was sampled from a person aged 18-60 years who received the Ad26.COV2.S COVID-19 vaccine or a placebo. The CDR3: CASRKRLSYEQYF. The DNA for the CDR3 is TGTGCCAGCAGGAAAAGGTTATCCTACGAGCAGTACTTC.